This is a list of T cell receptor beta chains from one sample in a study of ipilimumab plus nivolumab after autologous stem cell transplantation. Produced via immunoSEQ multiplex PCR; TCRdb's table is partial and in-frame only. The repertoire consists of 15,000 to 20,000 clones, with 70% to 85% occurring once and the leading ten covering approximately 34%. Source: PBMCs, taken in a trial of ipilimumab plus nivolumab as post-transplant consolidation. These receptors all come from a male donor with diffuse large B-cell lymphoma. The CDR3 runs from the conserved cysteine through the conserved F or W.

CAWAGTGELFF,TRBJ2-2,TRBV30
CASMANSYGYTF,TRBJ1-2,TRBV4-2
CASSESLMRAEAFF,TRBJ1-1,TRBV25-1
CASSPPFGTSGQTQETQYF,TRBJ2-5,TRBV18
CASSLARQVFNEQFF,TRBJ2-1,TRBV7-8
CATSRGSGEGNTGELFF,TRBJ2-2,TRBV15
CASSYDRGLSETQYF,TRBJ2-5,TRBV7-2
CSVEFLGGSSYNEQFF,TRBJ2-1,TRBV29-1
CSVAAAEAFF,TRBJ1-1,TRBV29-1
CASSTPTTYYEQYF,TRBJ2-7,TRBV19
CAISAQGSDTQYF,TRBJ2-3,TRBV10-3
CASSPGTELNQPQHF,TRBJ1-5,TRBV7-8
CASSLVAGGDSPLHF,TRBJ1-6,TRBV7-3
CASSLFSGSGNTIYF,TRBJ1-3,TRBV7-3
CASSSDRASNEQFF,TRBJ2-1,TRBV13
CASSSLAGGYNEQFF,TRBJ2-1,TRBV5-4
CASSLNTGELFF,TRBJ2-2,TRBV5-4
CSVNLWKGKGETQYF,TRBJ2-5,TRBV29-1
CASRPSGGSNEQFF,TRBJ2-1,TRBV6-1
CASSLGQGGLKSYEQYF,TRBJ2-7,TRBV7-9
CASSARGYNEQFF,TRBJ2-1,TRBV27
CAISVDRGTYEQYF,TRBJ2-7,TRBV10-3
CASSLSQETQYF,TRBJ2-5,TRBV5-1
CASRGTGHNYGYTF,TRBJ1-2,TRBV10-2
CASSPGGSETEAFF,TRBJ1-1,TRBV5-1
CASSQDLDAEKLFF,TRBJ1-4,TRBV4-1
CSVGLASLEQYF,TRBJ2-7,TRBV29-1
CAISEYNEQFF,TRBJ2-1,TRBV10-3
CASSWRSSGTEAFF,TRBJ1-1,TRBV18
CASRLDRGPMNSYEQYF,TRBJ2-7,TRBV12-2
CASSLDYRTAGYEQYF,TRBJ2-7,TRBV7-2
CASSLESGQGLRAYF,TRBJ2-7,TRBV5-1
CAGSGTSTYEQYF,TRBJ2-7,TRBV27
CASSQSIGNNEQFF,TRBJ2-1,TRBV4-1
CASSLDRGSDEQFF,TRBJ2-1,TRBV7-8
CASSKGLDHEQYF,-,TRBV13
CASSLSMVGGSYEQYF,TRBJ2-7,TRBV27
CASSFFREATEAFF,TRBJ1-1,TRBV5-8
CASSVGAYTSTDTQYF,TRBJ2-3,TRBV9
CASKKGQGVAKNIQYF,TRBJ2-4,TRBV28
CSVEGQESTDTQYF,TRBJ2-3,TRBV29-1
CASSAAPAMGTDTQYF,TRBJ2-3,TRBV6-4
CASRLGQSLINQPQHF,TRBJ1-5,TRBV2
CASSPRRAEYGYTF,TRBJ1-2,TRBV18
CAISESGHPYYNEQFF,TRBJ2-1,TRBV10-3
CASSLSGRVGSDTQYF,TRBJ2-3,TRBV27
CAWDGDSSADTQYF,TRBJ2-3,TRBV30
CASSSRNWADTQYF,TRBJ2-3,TRBV13
CAISESRDTDTQYF,TRBJ2-3,TRBV10-3
CASSLDGGSSDNEQFF,TRBJ2-1,TRBV5-1
CASSLGGIEQYF,TRBJ2-7,TRBV19
CASSPHSTSHNEQFF,TRBJ2-1,TRBV4-2
CASTNVGYYGYTF,TRBJ1-2,TRBV6-1
CASSLTGSTGDTQYF,TRBJ2-3,TRBV7-3
CASSQGTPSYEQYF,TRBJ2-7,TRBV4-2